This T cell receptor beta chain was found in a study of T cells in Graves' hyperthyroidism and ophthalmopathy. Amplification of TCR beta CDR3 regions was performed using RNA transcripts as template. First-round RT-PCR of the TCR CDR3 relied on the HTBI primer set. TCRdb reanalysed the multiplex PCR reads using MiXCR and keeps one entry per CDR3 protein. The sample includes over 400,000 distinct CDR3 sequences, 20% to 25% of them seen just once. V was cut by 4 bases and J by 8 bases, with 20 bases left in between. The germline CDR1 and CDR2 sequences are LNHDA and SQIVND (reference sequence). This CDR3 comprises 15 residues.

The chain joins TRBV19 to TRBJ1-2; D may be TRBD1 (5 bases). The origin of this receptor is an older woman with Graves' ophthalmopathy. The sequenced material came from blood. As DNA, the CDR3 is TGTGCCAGTAGTACCTACCGCAGGGTGGGAGGAGGCTACACCTTC. Protein sequence: CASSTYRRVGGGYTF.